This T cell receptor (beta chain) was observed in a study of shared clonotypes between healthy human individuals. The study's findings and limits: Owing to a small donor count, the genetic and exposure-history diversity represented was limited. Investigators expected sequencing depth to affect clonotype sharing among donors. Non-shared clonotypes displayed generation probabilities falling below those of clonotypes present in all four donors.

Details on this clone: What it binds is unknown. Different DNA sequences within this sample yield the same CDR3.

The CDR3 is made up of 13 amino acids. From germline, CDR1 is LNHNV and CDR2 YYDKDF (reference sequence). V lost 1 base and J 6 bases, leaving 6 bases between the germline ends. Sorted subsets were amplified in replicate PCRs using around 220 ng DNA, about 30,000 T cell genomes. Method: immunoSEQ multiplex PCR; TCRdb's copy keeps in-frame clones and lacks some. Of over a million clones in the sample, over 95% are singletons; the top ten hold 1% to 1.5%. This receptor was identified in a man in his thirties or forties in good health. The sample taken for sequencing was naive CD4+ T cells sorted from blood. The subset here: CD45RA+ positively selected. The gene calls are TRBV15 and TRBJ1-4; TRBD1 is a possible D gene (5 bases). DNA of the CDR3: TGTGCCACCAGCAGAGGGGGGGATGAAAAACTGTTTTTT. Translation: CATSRGGDEKLFF.